Described below is a single TCR beta chain sequence and its context. At one boundary the junction diverges from the germline segment, which might be a read error. Unsorted whole blood supplied the RNA, and germline DNA was extracted too. TCR beta cDNA came from around 500 ng total RNA, primed with a constant-region primer. Three nested multiplex PCR rounds, a slightly modified ARM-PCR, produced the libraries for TCR beta. It was with TRBV1-TRBV30 forward primers and a C-beta reverse primer that the first two PCR rounds were run, at around 9 cycles each. TCRdb ran MiXCR on the multiplex PCR reads and lists one entry per CDR3 protein. This sample has fewer than 350,000 distinct CDR3 sequences, with less than 65% found just once. Germline assignment: CDR1 MNHNY and CDR2 SVGAGI (reference sequence). This CDR3 comprises 15 residues. The sample is drawn from a study of tumor-infiltrating lymphocytes in primary liver carcinoma.

J is TRBJ2-7 and V is TRBV6-6, with TRBD1 matching 8 bases. This clonotype was obtained from a man aged 40-49 years with primary liver carcinoma and hepatitis B virus infection. Input material: peripheral blood. The CDR3 protein is CAGSYAETGDNEQYF. In DNA form, the CDR3 reads TGTGCCGGCAGTTACGCTGAGACAGGGGACAACGAGCAGTACTTC.